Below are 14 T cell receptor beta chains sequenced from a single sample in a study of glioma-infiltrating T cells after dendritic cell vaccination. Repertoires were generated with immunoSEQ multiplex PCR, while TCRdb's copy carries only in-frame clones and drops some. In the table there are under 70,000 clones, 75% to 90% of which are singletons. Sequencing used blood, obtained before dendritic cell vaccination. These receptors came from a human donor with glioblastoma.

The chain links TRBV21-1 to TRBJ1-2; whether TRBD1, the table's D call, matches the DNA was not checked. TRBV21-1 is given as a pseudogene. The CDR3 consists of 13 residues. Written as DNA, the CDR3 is TGTGCCAGCAGCATGACAGACAACTATGGCTACACCTTC. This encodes CASSMTDNYGYTF.

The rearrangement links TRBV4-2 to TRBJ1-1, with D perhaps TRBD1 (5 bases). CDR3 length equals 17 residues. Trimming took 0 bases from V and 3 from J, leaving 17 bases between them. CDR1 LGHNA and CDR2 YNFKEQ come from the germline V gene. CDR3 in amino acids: CASSQDGVAGWYTEAFF. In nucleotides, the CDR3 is TGTGCCAGCAGCCAAGACGGCGTGGCAGGGTGGTACACTGAAGCTTTCTTT.

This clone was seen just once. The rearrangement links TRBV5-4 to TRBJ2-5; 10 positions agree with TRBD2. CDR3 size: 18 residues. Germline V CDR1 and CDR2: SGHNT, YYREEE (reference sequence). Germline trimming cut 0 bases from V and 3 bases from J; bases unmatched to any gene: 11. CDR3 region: CASSLAGTSVVGKETQYF. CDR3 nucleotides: TGTGCCAGCAGCTTGGCCGGGACTAGCGTAGTAGGAAAAGAGACCCAGTACTTC.

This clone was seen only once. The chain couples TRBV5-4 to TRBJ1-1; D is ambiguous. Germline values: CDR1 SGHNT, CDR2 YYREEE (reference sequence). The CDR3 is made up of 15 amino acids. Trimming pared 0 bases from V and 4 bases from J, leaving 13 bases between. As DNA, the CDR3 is TGTGCCAGCAGCTTGGCCGGCAAGCGGACCACTGAAGCTTTCTTT. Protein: CASSLAGKRTTEAFF.

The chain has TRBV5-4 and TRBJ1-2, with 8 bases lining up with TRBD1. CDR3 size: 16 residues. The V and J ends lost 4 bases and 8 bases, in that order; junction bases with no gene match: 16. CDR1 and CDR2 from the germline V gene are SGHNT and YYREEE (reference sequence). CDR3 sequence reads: CASSKSRDRPYQGYTF. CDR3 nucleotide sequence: TGTGCCAGCAGCAAATCCCGGGACAGGCCTTATCAAGGCTACACCTTC.

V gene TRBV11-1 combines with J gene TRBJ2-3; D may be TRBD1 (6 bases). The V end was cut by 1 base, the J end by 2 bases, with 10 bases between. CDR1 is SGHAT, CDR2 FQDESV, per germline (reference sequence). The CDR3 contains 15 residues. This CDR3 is CASSLGGGFTDTQYF. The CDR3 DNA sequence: TGTGCCAGCAGCTTAGGAGGGGGATTCACAGATACGCAGTATTTT.

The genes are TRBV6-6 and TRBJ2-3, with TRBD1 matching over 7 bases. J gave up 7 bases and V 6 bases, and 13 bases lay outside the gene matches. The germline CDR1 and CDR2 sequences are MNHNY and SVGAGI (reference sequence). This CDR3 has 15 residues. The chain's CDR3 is CASSPGQVFMNTQYF. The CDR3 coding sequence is TGTGCCAGCAGCCCCGGACAGGTTTTTATGAATACGCAGTATTTT.

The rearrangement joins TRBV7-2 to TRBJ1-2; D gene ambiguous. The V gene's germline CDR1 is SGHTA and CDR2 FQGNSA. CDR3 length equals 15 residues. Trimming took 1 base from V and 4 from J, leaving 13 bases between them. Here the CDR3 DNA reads TGTGCCAGCAGCTTAGGGGCAGACACCACCTATGGCTACACCTTC. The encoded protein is CASSLGADTTYGYTF.

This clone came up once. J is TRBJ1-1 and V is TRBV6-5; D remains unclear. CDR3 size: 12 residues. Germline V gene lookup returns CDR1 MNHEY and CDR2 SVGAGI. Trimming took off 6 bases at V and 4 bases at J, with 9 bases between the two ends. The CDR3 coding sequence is TGTGCCAGCAGCCAACCCAGCACTGAAGCTTTCTTT. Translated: CASSQPSTEAFF.

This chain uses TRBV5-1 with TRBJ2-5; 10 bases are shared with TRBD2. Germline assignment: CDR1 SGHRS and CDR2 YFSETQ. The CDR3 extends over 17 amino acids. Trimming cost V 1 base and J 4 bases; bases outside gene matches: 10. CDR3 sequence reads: CASSLYSAGGRGETQYF. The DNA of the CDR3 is TGCGCCAGCAGCTTGTATTCAGCGGGGGGGCGGGGAGAGACCCAGTACTTC.

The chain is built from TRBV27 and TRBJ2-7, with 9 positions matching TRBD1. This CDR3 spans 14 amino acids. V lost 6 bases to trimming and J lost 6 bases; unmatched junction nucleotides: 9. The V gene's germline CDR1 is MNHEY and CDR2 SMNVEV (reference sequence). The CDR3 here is CASREGQGSGEQYF. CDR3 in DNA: TGTGCCAGCAGGGAAGGACAGGGGAGTGGCGAGCAGTACTTC.

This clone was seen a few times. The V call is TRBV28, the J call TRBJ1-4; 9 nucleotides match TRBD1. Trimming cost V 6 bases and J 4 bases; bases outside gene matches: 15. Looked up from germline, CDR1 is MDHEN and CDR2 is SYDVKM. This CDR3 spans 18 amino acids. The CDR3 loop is CASRDRGHFSGLNEKLFF. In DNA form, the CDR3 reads TGTGCCAGCAGGGACAGGGGACACTTCTCCGGACTTAATGAAAAACTGTTTTTT. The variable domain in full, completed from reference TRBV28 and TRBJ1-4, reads DVKVTQSSRYLVKRTGEKVFLECVQDMDHENMFWYRQDPGLGLRLIYFSYDVKMKEKGDIPEGYSVSREKKERFSLILESASTNQTSMYLCASRDRGHFSGLNEKLFFGSGTQLSVL.

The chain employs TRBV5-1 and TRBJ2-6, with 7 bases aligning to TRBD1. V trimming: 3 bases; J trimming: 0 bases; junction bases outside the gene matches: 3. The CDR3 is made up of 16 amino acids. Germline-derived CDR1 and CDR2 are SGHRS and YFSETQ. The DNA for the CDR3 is TGCGCCAGCAGCTCCCGGGACAGCTCTGGGGCCAACGTCCTGACTTTC. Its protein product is CASSSRDSSGANVLTF.

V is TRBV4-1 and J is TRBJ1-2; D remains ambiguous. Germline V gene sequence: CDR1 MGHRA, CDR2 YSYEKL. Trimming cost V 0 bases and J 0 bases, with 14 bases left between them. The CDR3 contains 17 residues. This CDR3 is CASSQEPRGPANYGYTF. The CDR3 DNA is TGCGCCAGCAGCCAAGAGCCCCGGGGTCCGGCTAACTATGGCTACACCTTC.